This TCR beta chain came from a study of naive and memory T cell subsets. Findings and caveats of the study: Possibly reflecting memory cells re-expressing CD45RA, a few larger clonotypes occurred in naive repertoires, especially CD8. There was no ground truth to check naive and memory subset results.

Two oligonucleotides, mixed equimolar, formed the beta constant-region primer covering TRBC1 and TRBC2. Four rounds of PCR amplified the ligated cDNA using nested alpha and beta constant-region primers plus SP2. TCRdb itself ran the UMI-ligation and nested PCR reads through MiXCR, one entry per CDR3 protein. Among approximately 140,000 distinct CDR3 sequences, approximately 21% were seen once, and the ten largest hold around 0.63%. Cells stained for CD3, CD4, CD8, CD45RA and CD27 were sorted into four subsets. As concerns this clonotype: Its antigen is unknown.

This TCR came from a human donor in good health. Sequencing input: naive CD8+ T cells from blood.

The CDR3 sequence is CAWSVQPDTQYF. CDR3 sequence (DNA): TGTGCCTGGAGTGTACAGCCAGATACGCAGTATTTT. V gene TRBV30 combines with J gene TRBJ2-3; the D is unclear. This CDR3 has 12 residues. The V and J ends lost 0 bases and 4 bases respectively, with 5 bases between them. Germline lookup yields CDR1 GTSNPN and CDR2 SVGIG (reference sequence).